This TCR beta chain was sequenced in a study of T cell responses to AZD1222 COVID-19 vaccine. As for this clone: Its antigen is not identified.

Data came from immunoSEQ multiplex PCR; TCRdb stores just in-frame clones and leaves some out. The profile shows about 150,000 clones, about 89% of them singletons. CDR1 SNHLY and CDR2 FYNNEI come from the germline V gene. J lost 2 bases, V lost 6 bases, and 5 bases had no gene match. The CDR3 loop spans 14 amino acids. Study results and limitations: Baseline serostatus was positive in only six AZD1222 recipients. In the spike-specific TCR repertoire, nearly half reportedly target unmutated variant regions.

Sample: peripheral blood, taken on day 0 of AZD1222 vaccination. This clonotype originated in an adult in good health. V is TRBV2 and J is TRBJ2-7, with TRBD1 matching 9 bases. The CDR3 loop reads CASREGQGPYEQYF. CDR3 nucleotide sequence: TGTGCCAGCAGGGAGGGACAGGGCCCCTACGAGCAGTACTTC.